These 28 T cell receptor beta chains were all obtained from the same sample, sequenced in a study of blood T cell repertoires in COVID-19. Generated by immunoSEQ multiplex PCR, the TCRdb table keeps only in-frame clones and is missing some. The data show a few hundred thousand clones, about 91% seen once. Sequencing used PBMCs or T cells enriched from blood (not recorded which). The source is a human donor in a cohort exposed to, infected with or recovered from COVID-19 (not recorded which). The donor label of this sample is uncertain.

The V and J genes are TRBV12-3 or TRBV12-4 and TRBJ1-2; D possibly corresponds to TRBD1 (5 bases). The CDR3 runs 13 residues. V gave up 2 bases and J gave up 11 bases, with 15 bases separating them. CDR3 protein: CASSLSAARAYTF. CDR3 nucleotide sequence: TGTGCCAGCAGTTTAAGCGCCGCCAGGGCGTACACCTTC.

The V gene is TRBV5-1, the J gene TRBJ2-7, with D perhaps matching TRBD1 (6 bases). This CDR3 comprises 15 residues. CDR1 and CDR2 from the germline V gene are SGHRS and YFSETQ. Trimming stripped 5 bases from V and 2 bases from J, with 17 bases between. CDR3 sequence (DNA): TGCGCCAGCAGTCCGGACAGCGGCCCAACCTACGAGCAGTACTTC. This sequence encodes CASSPDSGPTYEQYF.

The rearrangement links TRBV29-1 to TRBJ2-5; D unclear. The V end lost 4 bases, the J end lost 3 bases, and 12 bases lay between the germline ends. The CDR3 length is 13 residues. CDR1 and CDR2 from the germline V gene are SQVTM and ANQGSEA. The chain's CDR3 is CSVVLAPKETQYF. The CDR3 DNA sequence: TGCAGCGTTGTTTTGGCTCCCAAAGAGACCCAGTACTTC.

The chain couples TRBV4-1 to TRBJ2-5; unclear D gene. Trimming cost V 3 bases and J 7 bases, with 12 bases left between them. In germline, CDR1 is MGHRA, CDR2 YSYEKL. The CDR3 is made up of 13 amino acids. The CDR3 nucleotides read TGCGCCAGCAGCCATGCTAATCTTGGGACCCAGTACTTC. Translation: CASSHANLGTQYF.

Only one count was recorded for this clone. The chain is built from TRBV24-1 and TRBJ2-3; TRBD2 aligns across 14 bases. This CDR3 region has 17 residues. Looked up from germline, CDR1 is KGHDR and CDR2 is SFDVKD. With V trimmed by 3 bases and J by 6 bases, 7 bases remained unmatched. The CDR3 loop is CATSDPGTSGGPDTQYF. For the CDR3, the DNA is TGTGCCACCAGTGATCCCGGGACTAGCGGGGGCCCGGATACGCAGTATTTT.

The genes are TRBV5-6 and TRBJ2-5; a weak D match, TRBD1 (5 bases). V was trimmed by 4 bases and J by 5 bases, leaving 24 bases between them. CDR1 and CDR2 from the germline V gene are SGHDT and YYEEEE. This CDR3 is built from 17 residues. CDR3 residues: CASSVLGPGQPQETQYF. The CDR3 DNA sequence: TGTGCCAGCAGCGTCCTGGGTCCTGGACAACCTCAGGAGACCCAGTACTTC.

The chain combines TRBV30 with TRBJ2-1, with 8 nucleotides matching TRBD2. The J segment lost 2 bases and the V segment lost 2 bases, leaving 5 bases of the junction unmatched. The CDR3 covers 15 residues. Germline V CDR1 and CDR2: GTSNPN, SVGIG (reference sequence). This CDR3 reads CAWSPRGEAYNEQFF. The CDR3 region has the DNA TGTGCCTGGAGTCCGCGGGGGGAAGCCTACAATGAGCAGTTCTTC.

The sample holds a few counts of this clone. V and J are TRBV5-6 and TRBJ2-1; 8 bases fit TRBD2. The CDR3 is 15 amino acids. The germline CDR1 and CDR2 sequences are SGHDT and YYEEEE. Losses at the gene ends were 3 bases for V and 5 bases for J; bases not matched to a gene: 7. The CDR3 sequence is CASSSGGGGHNEQFF. The DNA of the CDR3 is TGTGCCAGCAGCTCGGGTGGCGGGGGGCACAATGAGCAGTTCTTC. Using reference TRBV5-6 and TRBJ2-1 for the parts outside the CDR3, the full variable domain is DAGVTQSPTHLIKTRGQQVTLRCSPKSGHDTVSWYQQALGQGPQFIFQYYEEEERQRGNFPDRFSGHQFPNYSSELNVNALLLGDSALYLCASSSGGGGHNEQFFGPGTRLTVL.

The chain links TRBV24-1 to TRBJ2-5; a possible D gene is TRBD1 (6 bases). CDR1 and CDR2 (germline): KGHDR, SFDVKD. The CDR3 loop spans 16 amino acids. Trimming removed 4 bases at V and 1 base at J, with 15 bases between. CDR3: CATSDPARGPQETQYF. CDR3 nucleotides: TGTGCCACCAGTGACCCGGCCAGGGGACCCCAAGAGACCCAGTACTTC.

The chain joins TRBV25-1 to TRBJ1-6; 8 nucleotides agree with TRBD1. The trim removed 4 bases at V and 8 bases at J, leaving 7 bases unmatched. This CDR3 comprises 15 residues. Germline CDR1 is MGHDK and CDR2 is SYGVNS. The CDR3 nucleotides are TGTGCCAGCAGTGCCGCGGACAGGGAGCATTCACCCCTCCACTTT. Encoded protein: CASSAADREHSPLHF.

The chain uses TRBV9 and TRBJ2-3; D uncertain. Trimming left V 2 bases short and J 3 bases short, with 13 bases between. Germline V gene lookup returns CDR1 SGDLS and CDR2 YYNGEE. The CDR3 covers 15 residues. CDR3 protein: CASSVGPLFTDTQYF. The CDR3 nucleotides read TGTGCCAGCAGCGTTGGGCCCCTATTTACAGATACGCAGTATTTT. The whole variable domain, filled in from reference TRBV9 and TRBJ2-3, reads DSGVTQTPKHLITATGQRVTLRCSPRSGDLSVYWYQQSLDQGLQFLIQYYNGEERAKGNILERFSAQQFPDLHSELNLSSLELGDSALYFCASSVGPLFTDTQYFGPGTRLTVL.

This chain uses TRBV7-8 with TRBJ1-6; 8 nucleotides line up with TRBD1. The CDR3 sequence is 14 residues long. Trimming cost V 1 base and J 12 bases; bases outside gene matches: 5. Germline V CDR1 and CDR2: SGHVS, FQNEAQ. CDR3 sequence: CASSLGDRGLPLHF. The CDR3 DNA is TGTGCCAGCAGCTTAGGCGACAGGGGTTTACCCCTCCACTTT.

The chain combines TRBV3-1 (or the pseudogene TRBV3-2) with TRBJ2-5; a weak D match, TRBD1 (5 bases). This CDR3 comprises 17 residues. Germline V gene lookup returns CDR1 LGHDT and CDR2 YNNKEL (reference sequence). Trimming pared 4 bases from V and 5 bases from J, leaving 23 bases between. Written as DNA, the CDR3 is TGTGCCAGCAGCCCCCCGTATGGGGAAGGGGATTGGGAGACCCAGTACTTC. Its translation is CASSPPYGEGDWETQYF.

The J gene is TRBJ1-1, the V gene TRBV6-5, with TRBD1 matching 10 bases. The CDR3 runs to 13 residues. The germline gives CDR1 MNHEY, CDR2 SVGAGI. V lost 6 bases to trimming and J lost 5 bases; unmatched junction nucleotides: 3. CDR3 in DNA: TGTGCCAGCAGCAGGGACAGGGGTACTGAAGCTTTCTTT. It codes for CASSRDRGTEAFF.

The V gene is TRBV11-2, the J gene TRBJ2-7, with D perhaps TRBD2 (6 bases). CDR3 length equals 12 residues. CDR1 SGHAT and CDR2 FQNNGV come from the germline V gene. Trimming left V 6 bases short and J 6 bases short, with 12 bases between. CDR3 bases: TGTGCCAGCAGTTACGGGGGTGGCGAGCAGTACTTC. As protein: CASSYGGGEQYF.

This chain links TRBV30 with TRBJ2-7; D gene uncertain. In germline, CDR1 is GTSNPN, CDR2 SVGIG (reference sequence). V lost 7 bases, J lost 0 bases, and 13 bases lay in between. This CDR3 has 13 amino acids. The CDR3 protein is CAYRPRSSYEQYF. DNA for the CDR3: TGTGCCTACCGGCCAAGGAGCTCCTACGAGCAGTACTTC.

The CDR3 DNA follows: TGTGCCATCAGTCCACGGGACACAGAGACCCAGTACTTC. This sequence encodes CAISPRDTETQYF. The J gene is TRBJ2-5, the V gene TRBV10-3; a possible D gene is TRBD1 (6 bases). V lost 5 bases, J lost 4 bases, and 11 bases lay in between. The length of the CDR3 is 13 residues. Germline lookup yields CDR1 ENHRY and CDR2 SYGVKD.

The V call is TRBV7-9, the J call TRBJ1-5; D may be TRBD1 (6 bases). The CDR3 is 14 amino acids. Germline loops: CDR1 SEHNR, CDR2 FQNEAQ (reference sequence). The ends were cut back, 5 bases at V and 7 bases at J, with 15 bases in the middle. The CDR3 sequence: CASSHSGGAQPQHF. The CDR3 DNA is TGTGCCAGCAGCCATAGCGGGGGGGCCCAGCCCCAGCATTTT.

This chain uses TRBV7-6 with TRBJ1-6; unclear D gene. Trimming left V 3 bases short and J 8 bases short, with 20 bases between. Germline CDR1 SGHVS, CDR2 FNYEAQ. The CDR3 is 17 residues long. The CDR3 DNA reads as TGTGCCAGCAGCTTGCACCCACTAGACCAATCCCATTCACCCCTCCACTTT. It codes for CASSLHPLDQSHSPLHF.

The chain recombines TRBV15 with TRBJ2-3; the D gene is possibly TRBD2 (7 bases). The CDR3 has 17 amino acids. Trimming took off 1 base at V and 3 bases at J, with 17 bases between the two ends. Germline values: CDR1 LNHNV, CDR2 YYDKDF (reference sequence). This CDR3 reads CATSRGAGGGQTDTQYF. CDR3 coding DNA: TGTGCCACCAGCAGAGGGGCCGGCGGGGGCCAGACAGATACGCAGTATTTT.

This chain joins TRBV25-1 and TRBJ1-4; D may be TRBD1 (5 bases). Germline CDR1 reads MGHDK; CDR2 reads SYGVNS. The CDR3 has 15 residues. The ends were cut back, 3 bases at V and 8 bases at J, with 16 bases in the middle. CDR3 region: CASSDMRGGDEKLFF. The CDR3 DNA follows: TGTGCCAGCAGTGATATGAGGGGAGGGGACGAAAAACTGTTTTTT.

The chain couples TRBV11-2 to TRBJ1-1, with 9 bases lining up with TRBD1. The CDR3 consists of 18 residues. Germline lookup yields CDR1 SGHAT and CDR2 FQNNGV. Losses at the gene ends were 0 bases for V and 4 bases for J; bases not matched to a gene: 12. In nucleotides, the CDR3 is TGTGCCAGCAGCTTAGATGTGGGGACAGGGTACCTGTCCACTGAAGCTTTCTTT. Residues: CASSLDVGTGYLSTEAFF.

The V gene is TRBV28, the J gene TRBJ2-7; 8 nucleotides align to TRBD2. V trimming: 2 bases; J trimming: 3 bases; junction bases outside the gene matches: 3. CDR3 length equals 14 residues. From germline, CDR1 is MDHEN and CDR2 SYDVKM. CDR3 DNA: TGTGCCAGCAGTTTACTGGCGGGGGGCTACGAGCAGTACTTC. This sequence encodes CASSLLAGGYEQYF.

The chain links TRBV29-1 to TRBJ1-2; D gene uncertain. The germline gives CDR1 SQVTM, CDR2 ANQGSEA. The germline V and J ends were trimmed by 5 bases and 0 bases, with 10 bases remaining between them. This CDR3 has 13 residues. This CDR3 reads CSVLTGANYGYTF. The CDR3 nucleotides read TGCAGCGTTTTGACCGGAGCTAACTATGGCTACACCTTC.

The rearrangement joins TRBV2 to TRBJ1-1, with 7 positions matching TRBD1. This CDR3 contains 16 residues. V was pared by 6 bases and J by 3 bases, with 13 bases of the junction left unmatched. CDR1 and CDR2 (germline): SNHLY, FYNNEI. The CDR3 here is CASSLSRQGGDTEAFF. The CDR3 region has the DNA TGTGCCAGCAGCCTTTCCCGACAGGGCGGGGACACTGAAGCTTTCTTT.

V is TRBV30 and J is TRBJ1-4; TRBD1 matches at 7 bases. Trimming at V came to 2 bases and at J to 2 bases, leaving 5 bases not matched to a gene. There are 15 residues in the CDR3. Germline V lookup: CDR1 GTSNPN, CDR2 SVGIG (reference sequence). This CDR3 reads CAWSFQGVTNEKLFF. For the CDR3, the DNA is TGTGCCTGGAGTTTCCAGGGGGTGACTAATGAAAAACTGTTTTTT.

V usage is TRBV2 and J usage is TRBJ1-1; no firm D call. V was clipped by 8 bases and J by 2 bases, with 9 bases between them. This CDR3 comprises 12 residues. Germline values: CDR1 SNHLY, CDR2 FYNNEI. The CDR3 spells CASGHLNTEAFF. The CDR3 DNA reads as TGTGCCAGCGGTCACCTAAACACTGAAGCTTTCTTT.

The chain employs TRBV18 and TRBJ2-5; D ambiguous. Trimming stripped 2 bases from V and 3 bases from J, with 10 bases between. CDR1 is KGHSH, CDR2 LQKENI, per germline. CDR3 length: 14 residues. CDR3 residues: CASSPTYQEETQYF. As DNA, the CDR3 is TGTGCCAGCTCACCAACTTATCAAGAAGAGACCCAGTACTTC.